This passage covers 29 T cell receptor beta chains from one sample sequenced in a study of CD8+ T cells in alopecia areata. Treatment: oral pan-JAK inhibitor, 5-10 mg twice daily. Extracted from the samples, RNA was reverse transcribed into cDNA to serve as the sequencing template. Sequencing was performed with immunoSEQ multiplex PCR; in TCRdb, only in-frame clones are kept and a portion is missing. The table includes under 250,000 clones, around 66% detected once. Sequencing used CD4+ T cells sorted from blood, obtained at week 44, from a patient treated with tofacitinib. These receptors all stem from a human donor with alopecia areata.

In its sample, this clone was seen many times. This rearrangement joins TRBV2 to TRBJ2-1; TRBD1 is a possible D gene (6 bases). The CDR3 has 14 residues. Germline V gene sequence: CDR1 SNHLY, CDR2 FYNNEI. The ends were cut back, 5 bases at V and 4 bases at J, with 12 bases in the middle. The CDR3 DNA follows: TGTGCCAGCAGTTTAACGGGACAATACAATGAGCAGTTCTTC. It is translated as CASSLTGQYNEQFF.

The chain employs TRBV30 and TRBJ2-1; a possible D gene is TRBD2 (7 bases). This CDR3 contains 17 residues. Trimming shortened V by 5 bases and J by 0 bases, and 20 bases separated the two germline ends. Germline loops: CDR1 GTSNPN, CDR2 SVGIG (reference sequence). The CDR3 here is CAWDGKAGANSYNEQFF. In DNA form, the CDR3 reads TGTGCCTGGGATGGTAAGGCGGGGGCCAACTCCTACAATGAGCAGTTCTTC.

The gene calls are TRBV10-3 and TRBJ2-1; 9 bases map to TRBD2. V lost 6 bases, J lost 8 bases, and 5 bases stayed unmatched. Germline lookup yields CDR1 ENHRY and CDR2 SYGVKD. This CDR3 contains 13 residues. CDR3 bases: TGTGCCATCAGGGTAGCGGGGGACGATGAGCAGTTCTTC. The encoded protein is CAIRVAGDDEQFF.

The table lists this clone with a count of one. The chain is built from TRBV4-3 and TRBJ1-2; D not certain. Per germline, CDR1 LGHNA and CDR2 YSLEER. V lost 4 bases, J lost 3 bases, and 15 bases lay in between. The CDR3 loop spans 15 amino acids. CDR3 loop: CASSPQHGFYYGYTF. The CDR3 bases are TGCGCCAGCAGCCCCCAGCACGGATTTTACTATGGCTACACCTTC.

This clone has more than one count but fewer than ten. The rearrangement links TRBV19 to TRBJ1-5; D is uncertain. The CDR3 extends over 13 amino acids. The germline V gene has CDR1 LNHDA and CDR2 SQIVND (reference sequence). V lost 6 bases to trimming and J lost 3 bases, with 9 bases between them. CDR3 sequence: CASRDPNNQPQHF. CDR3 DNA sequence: TGTGCCAGTAGGGACCCCAACAATCAGCCCCAGCATTTT.

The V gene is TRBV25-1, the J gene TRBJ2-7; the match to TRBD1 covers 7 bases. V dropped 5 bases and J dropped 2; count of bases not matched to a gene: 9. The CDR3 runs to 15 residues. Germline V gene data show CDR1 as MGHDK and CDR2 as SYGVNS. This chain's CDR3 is CASSRGQAGPYEQYF. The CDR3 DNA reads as TGTGCCAGCAGTCGAGGACAGGCAGGGCCCTACGAGCAGTACTTC.

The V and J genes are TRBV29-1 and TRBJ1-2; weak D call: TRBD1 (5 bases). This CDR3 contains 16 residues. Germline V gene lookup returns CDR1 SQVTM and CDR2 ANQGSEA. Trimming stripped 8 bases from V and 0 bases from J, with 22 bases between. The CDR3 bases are TGCAGCATACAACATGGGGACTTAATAGCTAACTATGGCTACACCTTC. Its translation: CSIQHGDLIANYGYTF.

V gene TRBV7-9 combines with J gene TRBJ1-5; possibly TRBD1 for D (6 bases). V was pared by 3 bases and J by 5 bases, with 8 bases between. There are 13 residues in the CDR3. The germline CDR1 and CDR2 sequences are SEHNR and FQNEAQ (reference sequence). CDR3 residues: CASSLGGHQPQHF. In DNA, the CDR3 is TGTGCCAGCAGCTTGGGGGGGCATCAGCCCCAGCATTTT.

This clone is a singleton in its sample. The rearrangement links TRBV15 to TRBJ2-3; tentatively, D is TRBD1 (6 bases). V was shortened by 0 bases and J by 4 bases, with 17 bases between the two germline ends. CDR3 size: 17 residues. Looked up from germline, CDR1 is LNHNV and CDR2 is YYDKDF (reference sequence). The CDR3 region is CATSRDPVGGGADTQYF. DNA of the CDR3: TGTGCCACCAGCAGAGATCCTGTAGGGGGTGGTGCAGATACGCAGTATTTT.

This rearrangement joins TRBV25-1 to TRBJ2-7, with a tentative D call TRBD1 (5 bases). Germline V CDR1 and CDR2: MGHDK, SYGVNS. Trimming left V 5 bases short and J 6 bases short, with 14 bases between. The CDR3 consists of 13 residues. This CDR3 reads CASSKIGAVEQYF. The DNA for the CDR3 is TGTGCCAGCAGTAAGATTGGGGCCGTCGAGCAGTACTTC.

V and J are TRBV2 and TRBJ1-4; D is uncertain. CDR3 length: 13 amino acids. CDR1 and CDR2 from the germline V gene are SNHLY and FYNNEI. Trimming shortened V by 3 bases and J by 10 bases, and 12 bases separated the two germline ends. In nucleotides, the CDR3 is TGTGCCAGCAGTGAGGGGAGGGCCGGAAAACTGTTTTTT. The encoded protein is CASSEGRAGKLFF.

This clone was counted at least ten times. In DNA form, the CDR3 reads TGCAGCGGACAGGGGGGTGACTATGGCTACACCTTC. It encodes CSGQGGDYGYTF. The rearrangement joins TRBV29-1 to TRBJ1-2; 9 bases line up with TRBD1. V lost 7 bases, J lost 3 bases, and 3 bases stayed unmatched. Germline CDR1 SQVTM, CDR2 ANQGSEA. The CDR3 is 12 amino acids.

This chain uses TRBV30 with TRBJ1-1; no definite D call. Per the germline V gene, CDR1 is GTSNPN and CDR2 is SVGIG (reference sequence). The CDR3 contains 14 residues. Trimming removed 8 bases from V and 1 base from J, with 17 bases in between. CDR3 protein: CASSIGLTNTEAFF. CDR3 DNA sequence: TGTGCCAGTAGCATAGGACTGACGAACACTGAAGCTTTCTTT.

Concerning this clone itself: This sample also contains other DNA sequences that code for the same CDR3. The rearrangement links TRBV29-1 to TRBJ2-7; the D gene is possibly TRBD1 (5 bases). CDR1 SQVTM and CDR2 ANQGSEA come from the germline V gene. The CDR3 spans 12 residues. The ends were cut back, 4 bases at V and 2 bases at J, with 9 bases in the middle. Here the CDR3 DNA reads TGCAGCGTTGTGGCAGGGCCCTACGAGCAGTACTTC. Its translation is CSVVAGPYEQYF.

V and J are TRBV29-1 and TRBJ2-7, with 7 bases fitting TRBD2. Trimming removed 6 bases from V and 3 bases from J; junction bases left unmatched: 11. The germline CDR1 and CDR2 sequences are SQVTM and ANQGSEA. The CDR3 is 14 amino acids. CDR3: CSVGGINSIYEQYF. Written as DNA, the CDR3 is TGCAGCGTCGGGGGGATAAACTCAATCTACGAGCAGTACTTC.

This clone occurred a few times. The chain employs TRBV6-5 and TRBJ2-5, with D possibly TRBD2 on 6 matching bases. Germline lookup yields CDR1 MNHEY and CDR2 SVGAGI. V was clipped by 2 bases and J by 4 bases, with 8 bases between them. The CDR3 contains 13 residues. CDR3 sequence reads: CASSYVRGETQYF. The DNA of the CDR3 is TGTGCCAGCAGTTACGTGCGGGGAGAGACCCAGTACTTC.

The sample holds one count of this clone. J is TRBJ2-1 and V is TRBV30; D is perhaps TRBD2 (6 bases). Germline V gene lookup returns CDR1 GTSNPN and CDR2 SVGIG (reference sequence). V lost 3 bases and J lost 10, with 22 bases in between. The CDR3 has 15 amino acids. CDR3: CAWRDTRDSAGEQFF. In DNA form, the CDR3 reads TGTGCCTGGAGGGACACCCGGGACTCGGCAGGGGAGCAGTTCTTC.

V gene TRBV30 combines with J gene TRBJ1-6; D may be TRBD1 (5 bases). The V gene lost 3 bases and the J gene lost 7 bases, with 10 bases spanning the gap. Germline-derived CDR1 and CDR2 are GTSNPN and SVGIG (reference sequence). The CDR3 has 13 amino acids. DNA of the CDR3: TGTGCCTGGAGAGAGAGGGGAAATTCACCCCTCCACTTT. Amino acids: CAWRERGNSPLHF.

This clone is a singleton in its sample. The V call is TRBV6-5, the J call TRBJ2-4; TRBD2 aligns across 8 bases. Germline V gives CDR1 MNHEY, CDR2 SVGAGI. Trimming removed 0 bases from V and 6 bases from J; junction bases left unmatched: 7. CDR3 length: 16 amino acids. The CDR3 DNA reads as TGTGCCAGCAGTTACTCTGCGGGAGGCGGGGGAAACATTCAGTACTTC. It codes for CASSYSAGGGGNIQYF.

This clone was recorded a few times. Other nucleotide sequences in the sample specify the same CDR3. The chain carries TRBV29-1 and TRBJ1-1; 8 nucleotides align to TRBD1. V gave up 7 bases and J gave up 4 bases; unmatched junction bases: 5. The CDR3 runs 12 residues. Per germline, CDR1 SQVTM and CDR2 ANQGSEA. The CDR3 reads CSAGQGVTEAFF. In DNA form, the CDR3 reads TGCAGCGCTGGACAGGGTGTCACTGAAGCTTTCTTT.

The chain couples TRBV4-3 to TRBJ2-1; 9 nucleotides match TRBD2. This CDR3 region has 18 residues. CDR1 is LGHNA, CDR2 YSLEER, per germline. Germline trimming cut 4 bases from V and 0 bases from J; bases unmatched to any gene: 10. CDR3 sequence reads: CASSPQPLAGSSYNEQFF. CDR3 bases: TGCGCCAGCAGCCCCCAGCCGCTAGCGGGGAGCTCCTACAATGAGCAGTTCTTC.

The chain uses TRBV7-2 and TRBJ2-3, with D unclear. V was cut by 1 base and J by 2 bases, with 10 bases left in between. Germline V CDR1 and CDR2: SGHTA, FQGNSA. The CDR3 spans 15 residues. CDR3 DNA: TGTGCCAGCAGCTTAGGCGGCAGACCCACAGATACGCAGTATTTT. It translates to CASSLGGRPTDTQYF.

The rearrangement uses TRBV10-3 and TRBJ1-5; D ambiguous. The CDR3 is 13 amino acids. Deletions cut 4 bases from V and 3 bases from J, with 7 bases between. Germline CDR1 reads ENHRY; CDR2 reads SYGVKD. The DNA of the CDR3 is TGTGCCATCAGTGCAGATTCCAATCAGCCCCAGCATTTT. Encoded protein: CAISADSNQPQHF.

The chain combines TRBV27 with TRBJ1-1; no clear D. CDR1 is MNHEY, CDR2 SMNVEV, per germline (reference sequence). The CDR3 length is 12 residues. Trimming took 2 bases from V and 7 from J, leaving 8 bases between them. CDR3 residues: CASSLNGVEAFF. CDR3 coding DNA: TGTGCCAGCAGTTTAAATGGGGTTGAAGCTTTCTTT.

CDR3 loop: CASSPGPKSAEAFF. The CDR3 DNA is TGTGCCAGCAGCCCCGGACCTAAGTCGGCTGAAGCTTTCTTT. This chain uses TRBV27 with TRBJ1-1; no reliable D call. CDR3 length equals 14 residues. V lost 6 bases to trimming and J lost 6 bases, with 17 bases between them. Germline CDR1 is MNHEY and CDR2 is SMNVEV (reference sequence).

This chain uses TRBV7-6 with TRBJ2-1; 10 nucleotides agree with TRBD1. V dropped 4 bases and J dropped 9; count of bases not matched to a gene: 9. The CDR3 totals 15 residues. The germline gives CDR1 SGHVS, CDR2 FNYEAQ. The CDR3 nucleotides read TGTGCCAGCAGCTCCCGGGACAGGGGAGGGGGTGAGCAGTTCTTC. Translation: CASSSRDRGGGEQFF.

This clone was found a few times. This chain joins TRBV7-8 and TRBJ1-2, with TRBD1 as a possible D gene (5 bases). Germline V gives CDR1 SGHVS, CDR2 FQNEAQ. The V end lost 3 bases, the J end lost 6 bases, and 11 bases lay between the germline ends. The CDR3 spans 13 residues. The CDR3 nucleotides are TGTGCCAGCAGCTTGGCGGGGGGAAATGGCTACACCTTC. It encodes CASSLAGGNGYTF.

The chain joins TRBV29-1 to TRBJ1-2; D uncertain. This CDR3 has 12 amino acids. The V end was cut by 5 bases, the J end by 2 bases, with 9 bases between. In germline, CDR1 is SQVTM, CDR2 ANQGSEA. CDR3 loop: CSVSSRNYGYTF. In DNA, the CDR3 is TGCAGCGTTTCGTCCAGAAACTATGGCTACACCTTC.

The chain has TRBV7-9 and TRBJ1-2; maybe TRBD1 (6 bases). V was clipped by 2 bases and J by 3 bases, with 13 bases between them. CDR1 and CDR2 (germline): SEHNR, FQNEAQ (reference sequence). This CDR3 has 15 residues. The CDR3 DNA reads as TGTGCCAGCAGCTTATTCCCAGCAGGGGACTATGGCTACACCTTC. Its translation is CASSLFPAGDYGYTF.